This section outlines one T cell receptor (beta chain) sequence together with its context. The antigen remains unidentified. These data come from a study of cytomegalovirus exposure and HLA in healthy donors. Study findings and constraints: According to a later analysis, TCR clusters from the first cohort tended to co-occur in the 110 or so validation repertoires.

Trimming left V 5 bases short and J 6 bases short, with 17 bases between. The CDR3 loop spans 14 amino acids. Germline V CDR1 and CDR2: SGHTA, FQGNSA. Method: immunoSEQ multiplex PCR; TCRdb's copy keeps in-frame clones and lacks some. The data hold about 82,000 clones, with 90% to 95% observed a single time. The TCR originated in a woman between 18 and 29 years old in good health and CMV-seronegative. The source material was PBMCs. The J gene is TRBJ2-7, the V gene TRBV7-2; D remains ambiguous. CDR3 region: CASSSVVRGSEQYF. The CDR3 nucleotides are TGTGCCAGCAGCAGCGTGGTAAGAGGTTCCGAGCAGTACTTC.